The rows below give T cell receptor beta chains drawn from one sample of a study of OX40 agonist ivuxolimab in advanced cancers. Produced via immunoSEQ multiplex PCR; TCRdb's table is partial and in-frame only. Among 50,000 to 85,000 clones listed, around 90% were seen once. The specimen was CD4+ or CD8+ T cells sorted from blood, collected in a trial of the OX40 agonist ivuxolimab. These TCRs come from an adult with an advanced solid tumor such as melanoma, head and neck, liver or kidney cancer. CDR3s leave out the opening cysteine and the closing phenylalanine or tryptophan. D genes are given only for firm matches.

>TRBJ1-6|TRBD1|TRBV7-8
ASSNRDSSLPLH
>TRBJ1-5|.|TRBV4-1
ASSQVITGQGNQPQH
>TRBJ2-1|TRBD2|TRBV11-2
ASSLGAGGRDEQF
>TRBJ2-2|.|TRBV18
ASSPSATGELF
>TRBJ1-1|TRBD1|TRBV5-1
ASSPQGVIEAF
>TRBJ1-2|.|TRBV7-8
ASSLWSHGYT
>TRBJ1-4|.|TRBV6-1
ASSEGTTNEKLF
>TRBJ2-3|TRBD2|TRBV18
ASSRSVPRGGSDTQY
>TRBJ1-1|.|TRBV7-2
ASSLMGKGTEAF
>TRBJ1-1|.|TRBV5-8
ASTWGGQINTEAF
>TRBJ1-1|TRBD1|TRBV18
ASSPLIPGQGTEAF
>TRBJ1-3|.|TRBV2
ASLRNSAGNTIY
>TRBJ1-2|.|TRBV6-5
ASSPGTFGYT
>TRBJ1-1|.|TRBV2
ASSESWQGLEAF
>TRBJ1-4|.|TRBV25-1
ASSDMDRLNEKLF
>TRBJ1-2|.|TRBV7-9
ASSLDRVNNYGYT
>TRBJ1-2|.|TRBV18
ASSPGGQSANYGYT
>TRBJ2-3|.|TRBV10-3
AIRKGLAEDTQY
>TRBJ2-5|.|TRBV28
ASSLARGGTQY
>TRBJ2-7|.|TRBV2
ASTPFEGMY
>TRBJ2-1|TRBD2|TRBV25-1
ASSELTSGSYNEQF
>TRBJ2-2|.|TRBV19
ASRTAAGDGELF
>TRBJ2-7|TRBD1|TRBV6-6
ASSDRDRLYEQY
>TRBJ1-4|.|TRBV30
AWSVGAGLF
>TRBJ1-1|TRBD1|TRBV28
ASRPTGAAPEAF
>TRBJ2-6|.|TRBV27
ASSFQNSGANVLT